Presented here are 23 T cell receptor beta chains from one specimen sequenced in a study of blood T cell repertoires in COVID-19. The method was immunoSEQ multiplex PCR; TCRdb's version includes in-frame clones alone and lacks a portion of them. The sample gives 250,000 or so clones, 65% to 85% of which show up once; 3.4% is in the top ten. The sample consisted of PBMCs or T cells enriched from blood (not recorded which). The receptors come from a man aged 45-65 years who had recovered from COVID-19.

This chain links TRBV27 with TRBJ1-4; tentative D call: TRBD1 (6 bases). Looked up from germline, CDR1 is MNHEY and CDR2 is SMNVEV (reference sequence). Trimming stripped 2 bases from V and 13 bases from J, with 14 bases between. The CDR3 totals 13 residues. The CDR3 here is CASSLRQASGLFF. The CDR3 nucleotides read TGTGCCAGCAGTTTAAGACAGGCCTCTGGACTGTTTTTT.

This clone was observed a handful of times. The CDR3 spells CASSWGQGLSGNTIYF. The CDR3 nucleotides read TGTGCCAGCAGCTGGGGCCAGGGCCTCTCTGGAAACACCATATATTTT. This sequence joins TRBV5-5 and TRBJ1-3; D possibly corresponds to TRBD1 (5 bases). V was shortened by 3 bases and J by 0 bases, with 13 bases between the two germline ends. Germline V gene lookup returns CDR1 SGHKS and CDR2 YYEKEE (reference sequence). This CDR3 is 16 amino acids long.

This rearrangement joins TRBV18 to TRBJ1-1, with TRBD1 identical over 10 bases. Germline lookup yields CDR1 KGHSH and CDR2 LQKENI. The CDR3 consists of 15 residues. J lost 1 base, V lost 4 bases, and 3 bases had no gene match. The CDR3 nucleotides read TGTGCCAGCTCACGGGGACAGGGGCAGAACACTGAAGCTTTCTTT. Its translation is CASSRGQGQNTEAFF.

The V and J genes are TRBV28 and TRBJ2-3, with D possibly matching TRBD2 (6 bases). Trimming left V 8 bases short and J 2 bases short, with 17 bases between. The CDR3 totals 15 residues. In germline, CDR1 is MDHEN, CDR2 SYDVKM. The CDR3 coding sequence is TGTGCCAGCCCCCCGCCGACGGGGGTCACAGATACGCAGTATTTT. Its translation: CASPPPTGVTDTQYF.

Here the CDR3 DNA reads TGTGCCAGCAGCCCCCGAGTTAGTAACTATGGCTACACCTTC. Protein: CASSPRVSNYGYTF. The V gene is TRBV3-1 (or the pseudogene TRBV3-2), the J gene TRBJ1-2; D is unclear. Germline values: CDR1 LGHDT, CDR2 YNNKEL (reference sequence). The CDR3 is 14 amino acids. V was shortened by 4 bases and J by 1 base, with 10 bases between the two germline ends.

This clone appeared once. The rearrangement uses TRBV18 and TRBJ1-6; tentatively, D is TRBD1 (6 bases). Germline V gene lookup returns CDR1 KGHSH and CDR2 LQKENI. The CDR3 covers 16 residues. The V gene lost 3 bases and the J gene lost 9 bases, with 18 bases spanning the gap. CDR3: CASSPRDTKAGSPLHF. The CDR3 DNA follows: TGTGCCAGCTCACCCCGGGACACCAAAGCAGGTTCACCCCTCCACTTT. Based on the CDR3 plus reference TRBV18 and TRBJ1-6, the full variable domain is NAGVMQNPRHLVRRRGQEARLRCSPMKGHSHVYWYRQLPEEGLKFMVYLQKENIIDESGMPKERFSAEFPKEGPSILRIQQVVRGDSAAYFCASSPRDTKAGSPLHFGNGTRLTVT.

The chain joins TRBV9 to TRBJ2-1; unclear D gene. Trimming took 1 base from V and 7 from J, leaving 9 bases between them. CDR1 SGDLS and CDR2 YYNGEE come from the germline V gene. The CDR3 loop spans 13 amino acids. The CDR3 reads CASSVTTRNEQFF. In nucleotides, the CDR3 is TGTGCCAGCAGCGTAACCACAAGAAATGAGCAGTTCTTC.

The CDR3 DNA sequence: TGTGCCAGCAGTGGGGGGAGCCGGGCTAGCGGTACCTCCTACGAGCAGTACTTC. It specifies CASSGGSRASGTSYEQYF. J is TRBJ2-7 and V is TRBV2, with 7 positions matching TRBD2. The junction had 15 bases not matched to a gene; V was cut back by 4 bases and J by 0 bases. The CDR3 consists of 18 residues. The germline V gene encodes CDR1 SNHLY and CDR2 FYNNEI.

In its sample, this clone was seen once. The CDR3 coding sequence is TGTGCCAGCAGCCAAGCACCCGGGGATCAGCCCCAGCATTTT. Translation: CASSQAPGDQPQHF. The genes are TRBV4-2 and TRBJ1-5, with D hard to call. V lost 1 base and J lost 5, with 9 bases in between. Germline CDR1 LGHNA, CDR2 YNFKEQ. The CDR3 totals 14 residues.

This clone appeared once. The chain employs TRBV6-2 or TRBV6-3 and TRBJ2-7; no reliable D call. Germline V gene lookup returns CDR1 MNHEY and CDR2 SVGEGT. The CDR3 consists of 14 residues. Trimming removed 5 bases from V and 0 bases from J, with 11 bases in between. CDR3 DNA sequence: TGTGCCAGCAGTCCCATCCCTAACTCCTACGAGCAGTACTTC. Encoded protein: CASSPIPNSYEQYF.

In DNA form, the CDR3 reads TGTGCCTGGAGTGTGTTGCCGGGGTTCAATCAGCCCCAGCATTTT. It translates to CAWSVLPGFNQPQHF. The V gene is TRBV30, the J gene TRBJ1-5; D not resolved. The V gene's germline CDR1 is GTSNPN and CDR2 SVGIG (reference sequence). V was clipped by 0 bases and J by 3 bases, with 12 bases between them. CDR3 size: 15 residues.

This clone has only a few counts. The V and J genes are TRBV18 and TRBJ1-3; 7 bases line up with TRBD1. With V trimmed by 1 base and J by 1 base, 4 bases remained unmatched. CDR3 size: 16 residues. Germline assignment: CDR1 KGHSH and CDR2 LQKENI. CDR3 in amino acids: CASSPRTGPSGNTIYF. The CDR3 coding sequence is TGTGCCAGCTCACCACGGACAGGACCGTCTGGAAACACCATATATTTT.

CDR3 DNA sequence: TGTGCCAGCAGCTTAGCAGGGAGCAGGGATACGCAGTATTTT. Protein sequence: CASSLAGSRDTQYF. The V call is TRBV7-6, the J call TRBJ2-3; D perhaps matches TRBD2 (5 bases). This CDR3 contains 14 residues. Trimming removed 0 bases at V and 6 bases at J, with 10 bases between. Germline V lookup: CDR1 SGHVS, CDR2 FNYEAQ.

Here the CDR3 reads CAWDTRVQGAYEQYF. The CDR3 DNA reads as TGTGCCTGGGACACCCGCGTACAGGGGGCCTACGAGCAGTACTTC. This chain links TRBV30 with TRBJ2-7; TRBD1 agrees at 8 bases. Germline V gives CDR1 GTSNPN, CDR2 SVGIG (reference sequence). The V gene end was trimmed by 5 bases and the J gene end by 2 bases; junction bases not matched to a gene: 11. The CDR3 spans 15 residues.

About this clone: A much larger clone differs from this one at a single base, so this may be a read error. The sample contains more than one DNA sequence encoding this CDR3. The rearrangement links TRBV6-5 to TRBJ1-3; D is unclear. Germline values: CDR1 MNHEY, CDR2 SVGAGI. Trimming took 2 bases from V and 0 from J, leaving 5 bases between them. The CDR3 length is 14 residues. The CDR3 sequence: CASSYRGSGNTIYF. The CDR3 region has the DNA TGTGCCAGCAGTTACCGGGGCTCTGGAAACACCATATATTTT.

The V call is TRBV2, the J call TRBJ2-1; 9 bases align to TRBD2. The germline V gene has CDR1 SNHLY and CDR2 FYNNEI. The V gene end was trimmed by 3 bases and the J gene end by 3 bases; junction bases not matched to a gene: 12. This CDR3 has 18 amino acids. This CDR3 is CASSDTGTSRPGYNEQFF. CDR3 coding DNA: TGTGCCAGCAGTGATACCGGGACTAGCCGACCGGGCTACAATGAGCAGTTCTTC.

The rearrangement joins TRBV30 to TRBJ1-5; D may be TRBD1 (6 bases). The ends were cut back, 2 bases at V and 7 bases at J, with 12 bases in the middle. CDR1 and CDR2 (germline): GTSNPN, SVGIG (reference sequence). The CDR3 runs to 13 residues. DNA of the CDR3: TGTGCCTGGAGTTTACAGGGTGGCCAGCCCCAGCATTTT. Its protein product is CAWSLQGGQPQHF.

The chain links TRBV7-9 to TRBJ1-1; 7 nucleotides align to TRBD1. The CDR3 is 19 residues long. V lost 2 bases and J lost 2; bases outside the gene matches: 17. Looked up from germline, CDR1 is SEHNR and CDR2 is FQNEAQ (reference sequence). The CDR3 DNA reads as TGTGCCAGCAGCTTACCCCGGGACAGCCCATATTGGGCAAACACTGAAGCTTTCTTT. This sequence encodes CASSLPRDSPYWANTEAFF.

CDR3 bases: TGCGCCAGCAGCCAGGCCGGGGACAGCGGGAATTCACCCCTCCACTTT. Translation: CASSQAGDSGNSPLHF. The chain uses TRBV5-1 and TRBJ1-6; TRBD1 matches 7 bases. The V gene end was trimmed by 4 bases and the J gene end by 7 bases; junction bases not matched to a gene: 11. The CDR3 has 16 residues. Per germline, CDR1 SGHRS and CDR2 YFSETQ.

The CDR3 spells CSAKFIYEQYF. The DNA for the CDR3 is TGCAGTGCTAAATTTATCTACGAGCAGTACTTC. The V call is TRBV20-1, the J call TRBJ2-7; no reliable D call. From germline, CDR1 is DFQATT and CDR2 SNEGSKA (reference sequence). The CDR3 has 11 residues. Trimming left V 4 bases short and J 3 bases short, with 7 bases between.

This chain links TRBV24-1 with TRBJ1-4; TRBD1 matches at 9 bases. Germline V CDR1 and CDR2: KGHDR, SFDVKD. CDR3 length: 13 amino acids. Unmatched junction bases numbered 5, after V lost 3 bases and J lost 13 bases. The CDR3 DNA reads as TGTGCCACCAGTGATCTGGACAGGGGCCGACTGTTTTTT. Translated, it gives CATSDLDRGRLFF.

The chain has TRBV10-3 and TRBJ2-2; 9 nucleotides align to TRBD2. The CDR3 has 15 amino acids. Losses at the gene ends were 3 bases for V and 1 base for J; bases not matched to a gene: 0. Germline CDR1 is ENHRY and CDR2 is SYGVKD. The CDR3 spells CAISELAGNTGELFF. CDR3 coding DNA: TGTGCCATCAGTGAACTAGCGGGGAACACCGGGGAGCTGTTTTTT.

This chain uses TRBV10-1 with TRBJ2-1; D may be TRBD2 (5 bases). This CDR3 comprises 16 residues. Trimming removed 3 bases from V and 4 bases from J, with 16 bases in between. Germline CDR1 WNHNN, CDR2 SYGVQD (reference sequence). CDR3 bases: TGCGCCAGCAGTGATGGAGGACGTATACTTTACAATGAGCAGTTCTTC. Translation: CASSDGGRILYNEQFF.